This T cell receptor (beta chain) was sequenced for a study of graft-versus-host responses after intestinal transplantation. Study in general: Each of the recipients got a multivisceral, liver-intestinal, or isolated intestinal transplant.

Assay used: immunoSEQ multiplex PCR; TCRdb lists only in-frame clones, some missing. The sample consists of more than 50,000 clones, about 89% of them appearing once. Overall study findings and caveats: Patients who carried graft-donor T cell macrochimerism also had high graft-versus-host to host-versus-graft clonal ratios in their allografts.

V was clipped by 2 bases and J by 6 bases, with 16 bases between them. Germline CDR1 is KGHSH and CDR2 is LQKENI. The CDR3 is 15 residues long. Only a few counts were recorded for this clone. Its target is not known. This chain connects TRBV18 to TRBJ1-1; D not resolved. The sequencing used PBMCs, collected roughly 95 weeks after intestinal transplant. The clonotype was recovered from a human patient who received an intestinal transplant, so some T cells may come from the graft donor. The chain's CDR3 is CASSPLEGLDSEAFF. CDR3 in DNA: TGTGCCAGCTCACCATTGGAGGGATTGGACTCTGAAGCTTTCTTT.